The clone carrying this TCR beta chain was detected ten times or more. Trimming took off 4 bases at V and 2 bases at J, with 14 bases between the two ends. The CDR3 runs 15 residues. The germline CDR1 and CDR2 sequences are SNHLY and FYNNEI. These data belong to a study of spatial heterogeneity in lung cancer. MiXCR was run by TCRdb on the 5' RACE reads, yielding one entry per CDR3 protein. Among about 46,000 distinct CDR3 sequences listed, approximately 12% were seen once. Time point: blood at routine non-recurrence follow-up after resection. The source of this sequence is a male donor with early-stage non-small cell lung cancer. Sequences were derived from PBMCs, sampled at follow-up. The chain links TRBV2 to TRBJ1-1; possible D gene TRBD1, 5 bases. CDR3 amino acids: CASSAVTGTNTEAFF. DNA of the CDR3: TGTGCCAGCAGTGCGGTGACGGGGACTAACACTGAAGCTTTCTTT.